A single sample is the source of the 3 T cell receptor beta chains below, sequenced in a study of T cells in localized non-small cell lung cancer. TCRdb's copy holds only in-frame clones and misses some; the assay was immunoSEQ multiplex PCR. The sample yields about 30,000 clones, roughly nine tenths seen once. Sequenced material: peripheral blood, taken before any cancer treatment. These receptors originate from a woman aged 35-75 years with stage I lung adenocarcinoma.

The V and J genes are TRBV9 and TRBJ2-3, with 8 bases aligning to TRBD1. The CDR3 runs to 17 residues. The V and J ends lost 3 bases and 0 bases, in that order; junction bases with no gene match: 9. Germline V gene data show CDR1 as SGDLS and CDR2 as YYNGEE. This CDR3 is CASSALDRGWSTDTQYF. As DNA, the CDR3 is TGTGCCAGCAGCGCCCTAGACAGGGGATGGAGCACAGATACGCAGTATTTT.

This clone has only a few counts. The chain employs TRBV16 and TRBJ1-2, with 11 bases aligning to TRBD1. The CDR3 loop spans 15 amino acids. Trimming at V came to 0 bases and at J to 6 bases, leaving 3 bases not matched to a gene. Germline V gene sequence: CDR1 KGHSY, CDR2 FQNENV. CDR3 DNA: TGTGCCAGCAGCCAATCGGGACAGGGGGTGAATGGCTACACCTTC. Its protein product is CASSQSGQGVNGYTF.

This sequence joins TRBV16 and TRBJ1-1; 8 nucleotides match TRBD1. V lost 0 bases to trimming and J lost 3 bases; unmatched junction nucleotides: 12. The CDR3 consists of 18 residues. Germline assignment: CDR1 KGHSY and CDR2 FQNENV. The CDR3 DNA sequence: TGTGCCAGCAGCCAATCGTATACAGGGGGGGACCTATACACTGAAGCTTTCTTT. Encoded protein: CASSQSYTGGDLYTEAFF.